This T cell receptor (beta chain) was recovered during a study of T cell changes during pregnancy in multiple sclerosis. TCRdb keeps only in-frame clones here, not all; method: immunoSEQ multiplex PCR. The sample contains approximately 41,000 clones, around 89% of which appear only once. The germline V gene has CDR1 MNHEY and CDR2 SMNVEV (reference sequence). The CDR3 is made up of 14 amino acids. Deletions cut 4 bases from V and 7 bases from J, with 16 bases between. The sequence derives from a female donor with multiple sclerosis, enrolled in a pregnancy study. The V and J genes are TRBV27 and TRBJ2-5; perhaps TRBD2 as D (6 bases). Sequencing used CD4+ T cells from peripheral blood mononuclear cells, obtained in the second trimester of pregnancy. As DNA, the CDR3 is TGTGCCAGCAGTTCGGTCCTAGCGCCCGGGACCCAGTACTTC. Translated, it gives CASSSVLAPGTQYF.